This TCR beta chain is from a study of T cell changes during pregnancy in multiple sclerosis (dated by TCRdb to between 2018 and 2021). Context from the whole study: The study looked at changes in the T cell repertoire across pregnancy in women with multiple sclerosis.

As concerns this clone: The clone's antigen remains unknown. Base quality data are lacking; no much larger clone is found one base away.

Library preparation used the immunoSEQ multiplex PCR assay. Imported from immuneACCESS, the table was reduced by TCRdb to in-frame sequences with V and J called. These copies leave out some clones; in studies compared against another copy, an unresolved V gene accounts for under half, and the cause of the remainder is not known. Counted in this sample were some 100,000 clones; around 93% of them appeared once. The top ten hold about 1% of the sample. Sequences SNHLY (CDR1) and FYNNEI (CDR2) are obtained from the germline V gene. The CDR3 numbers 15 residues from cysteine through phenylalanine. Of all the DNA, just the CDR3 is kept, 45 bases in frame from base 1. Trimming removed 3 bases from V and 12 bases from J; the gene matches leave 10 bases unexplained.

This TCR was sampled from a female donor with multiple sclerosis, enrolled in a pregnancy study. The input for sequencing was peripheral blood, taken before pregnancy. The chain was built from TRBV2 and TRBJ2-1; TRBD2 aligns with 11 central bases. Read as DNA, the sequence is TGTGCCAGCAGTGACCCTAGCGGGAGGACTGGATGGCAGTTCTTC. This sequence encodes CASSDPSGRTGWQFF. Beyond the CDR3, the reference TRBV2 and TRBJ2-1 genes provide the residues; the full variable domain reads: EPEVTQTPSHQVTQMGQEVILRCVPISNHLYFYWYRQILGQKVEFLVSFYNNEISEKSEIFDDQFSVERPDGSNFTLKIRSTKLEDSAMYFCASSDPSGRTGWQFFGPGTRLTVL.